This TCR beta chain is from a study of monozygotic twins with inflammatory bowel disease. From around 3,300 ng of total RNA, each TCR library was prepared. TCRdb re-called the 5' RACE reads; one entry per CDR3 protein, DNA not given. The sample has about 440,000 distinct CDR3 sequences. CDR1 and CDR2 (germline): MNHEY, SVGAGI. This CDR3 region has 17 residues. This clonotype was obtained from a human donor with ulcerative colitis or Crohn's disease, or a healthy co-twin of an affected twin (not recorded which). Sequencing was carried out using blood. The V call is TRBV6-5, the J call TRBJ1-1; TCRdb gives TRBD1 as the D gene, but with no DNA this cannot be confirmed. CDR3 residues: CASSRKPGQGGNTEAFF.